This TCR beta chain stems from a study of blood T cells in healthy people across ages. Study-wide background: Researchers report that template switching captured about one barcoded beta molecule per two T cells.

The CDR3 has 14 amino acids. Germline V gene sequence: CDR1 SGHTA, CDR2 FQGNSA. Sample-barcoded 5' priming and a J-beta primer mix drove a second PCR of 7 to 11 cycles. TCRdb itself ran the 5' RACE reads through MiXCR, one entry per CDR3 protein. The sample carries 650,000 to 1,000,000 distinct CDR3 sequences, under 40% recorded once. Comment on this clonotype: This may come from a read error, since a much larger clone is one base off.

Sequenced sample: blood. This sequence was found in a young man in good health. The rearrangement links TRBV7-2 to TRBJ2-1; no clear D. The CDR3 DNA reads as TGTGCCAGCAGTACTTGGCAGTCCTGCAATGAGCAGTTCTTC. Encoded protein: CASSTWQSCNEQFF. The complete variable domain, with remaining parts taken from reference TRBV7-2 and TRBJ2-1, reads GAGVSQSPSNKVTEKGKDVELRCDPISGHTALYWYRQSLGQGLEFLIYFQGNSAPDKSGLPSDRFSAERTGGSVSTLTIQRTQQEDSAVYLCASSTWQSCNEQFFGPGTRLTVL.